This T cell receptor (beta chain) came from a study of blood T cell repertoires in COVID-19 (dated by TCRdb to 2019 to 2021). The study in broad terms: The collaborator samples originated in the United States, Italy and Spain and spanned the acute and convalescent phases of COVID-19. The material from the prospective study consisted of cDNA or gDNA derived from T cells, B-cell-depleted T cells, or PBMCs. Subjects who had been exposed to COVID-19, were actively infected with it, or had recovered from it provided the deeply sampled blood TCRbeta repertoires that made up the dataset. The repertoires were released in a freely available public database meant as a resource for research on the immune response to SARS-CoV-2. The samples were drawn from two sources: the first 160 participants of the ongoing ImmuneRACE study, and over 1,000 subjects contributed by 6 global collaborators. Nearly every sample came with metadata listing a de-identified subject ID, COVID-19 status, age in years and sex. Where HLA class I and class II types were available, the types were taken from metadata supplied by the sample provider, not from assay-based typing.

Beyond this particular receptor, the publication reports: The amount of clinical and demographic metadata varied by source and participant and was provided uncurated.

CDR1 and CDR2 are read off the germline V gene as MNHNS and SASEGT. V loses 2 bases of germline sequence and J loses 8 bases, and the interval between the two ends is 13 bases. The CDR3 covers 14 residues, taking in both the cysteine and the phenylalanine. Just the 42-base CDR3 DNA is kept, in frame starting at base 1. The immunoSEQ Assay, a bias-controlled multiplex PCR, was used to amplify TCRbeta CDR3 regions from genomic DNA. Turning to the authors' computational methods: The number of nucleated cells in each sample was estimated by amplification of reference gene primers within the assay. To quantify the absolute abundance of each unique TCRbeta CDR3 rearrangement, sequence reads were collapsed and filtered. Productive Simpson clonality was computed per sample as the square root of Simpson's diversity index over productive rearrangements. The table comes from immuneACCESS by way of TCRdb, which keeps in-frame sequences with V and J called. Part of the clones is missing from these tables; in studies checked, under half for an unresolved V gene and the rest for unknown reasons. The DNA gave D and trimming, while V, J and clone size come from that table. The sample profile shows about 92,000 clones; approximately 85% of them were found once. About an eighth of the sample is held by the ten biggest clonotypes.

Each collaborating institution followed its own protocols to collect whole blood in K2EDTA tubes. Collaborator samples were shipped for TCRbeta analysis as frozen whole blood, isolated PBMCs, or DNA extracted from either sample type. With respect to this clone: Its antigen target is currently unknown. No clone much larger than this one lies a single base away; base qualities are absent.

Sequencing was carried out using peripheral blood. This TCR was recovered from a human donor in a cohort sampled during active COVID-19. The rearrangement combines TRBV6-1 with TRBJ2-1; the D gene is perhaps TRBD2, from 6 matching bases. The DNA sequence follows: TGTGCCAGCAGTGAATCACTACCGGGGGATGAGCAGTTCTTC. The translation is CASSESLPGDEQFF.